Included here is one T cell receptor beta chain sequence, with context. Its specificity is not known. Per the germline V gene, CDR1 is MNHEY and CDR2 is SMNVEV (reference sequence). The trim removed 2 bases at V and 8 bases at J, leaving 6 bases unmatched. This CDR3 is 15 amino acids long. The data belong to a study of T cell responses to AZD1222 COVID-19 vaccine. General study findings and limits: It should be noted that donors were predominantly white British and more often female, and clonal diversity was possibly underestimated. Close to half of all spike-specific TCRs reportedly target regions of the variants that are unmutated. Only a handful of AZD1222 recipients, roughly 6 in all, had baseline seropositivity.

Data came from immunoSEQ multiplex PCR; TCRdb stores just in-frame clones and leaves some out. The sample has 55,000 to 65,000 clones; more than 75% are singletons. The sequence derives from an adult who received the AZD1222 COVID-19 vaccine. The chain joins TRBV27 to TRBJ2-1, with 10 bases identical to TRBD2. The material sequenced was peripheral blood, taken 28 days after the second AZD1222 dose. The CDR3 sequence: CASSLILAGVDEQFF. The CDR3 DNA reads as TGTGCCAGCAGTTTAATTCTAGCGGGAGTGGATGAGCAGTTCTTC.